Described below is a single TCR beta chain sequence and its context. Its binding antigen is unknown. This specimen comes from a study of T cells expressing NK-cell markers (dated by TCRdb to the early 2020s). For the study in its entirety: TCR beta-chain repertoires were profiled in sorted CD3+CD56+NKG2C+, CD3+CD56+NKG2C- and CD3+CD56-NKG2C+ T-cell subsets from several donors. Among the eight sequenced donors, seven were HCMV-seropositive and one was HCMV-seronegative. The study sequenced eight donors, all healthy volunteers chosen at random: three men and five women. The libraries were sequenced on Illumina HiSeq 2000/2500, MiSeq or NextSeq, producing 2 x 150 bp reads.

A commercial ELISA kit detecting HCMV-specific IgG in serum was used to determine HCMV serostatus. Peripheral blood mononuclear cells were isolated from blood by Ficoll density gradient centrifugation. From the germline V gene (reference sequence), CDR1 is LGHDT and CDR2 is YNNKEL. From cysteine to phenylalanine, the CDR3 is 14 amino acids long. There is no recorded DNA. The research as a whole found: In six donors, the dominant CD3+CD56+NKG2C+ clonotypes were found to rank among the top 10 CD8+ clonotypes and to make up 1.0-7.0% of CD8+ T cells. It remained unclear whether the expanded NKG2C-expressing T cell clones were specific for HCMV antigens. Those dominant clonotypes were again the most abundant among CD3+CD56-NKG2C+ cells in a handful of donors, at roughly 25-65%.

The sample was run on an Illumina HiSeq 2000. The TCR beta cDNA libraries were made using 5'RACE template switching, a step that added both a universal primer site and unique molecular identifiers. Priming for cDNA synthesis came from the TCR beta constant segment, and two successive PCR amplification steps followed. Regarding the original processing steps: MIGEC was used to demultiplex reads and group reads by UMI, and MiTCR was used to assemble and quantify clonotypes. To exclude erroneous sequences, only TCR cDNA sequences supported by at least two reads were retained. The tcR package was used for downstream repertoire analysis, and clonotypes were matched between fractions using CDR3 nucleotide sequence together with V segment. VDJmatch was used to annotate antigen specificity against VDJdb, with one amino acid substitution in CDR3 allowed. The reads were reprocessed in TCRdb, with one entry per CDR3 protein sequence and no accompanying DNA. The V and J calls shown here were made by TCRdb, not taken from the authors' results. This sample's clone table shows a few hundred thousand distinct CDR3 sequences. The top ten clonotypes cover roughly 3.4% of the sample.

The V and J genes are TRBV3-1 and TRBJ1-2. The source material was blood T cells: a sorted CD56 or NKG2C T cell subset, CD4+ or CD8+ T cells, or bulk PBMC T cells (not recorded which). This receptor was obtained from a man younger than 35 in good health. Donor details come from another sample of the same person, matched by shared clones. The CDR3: CASSQEGYNYGYTF.